The rows below give T cell receptor beta chains drawn from one sample of a study of blood T cell repertoires in COVID-19. Only in-frame clones appear in the TCRdb table, and some are missing; sequencing was by immunoSEQ multiplex PCR. This table has some 280,000 clones, around 90% appearing once. The sample comprised peripheral blood. The receptors come from a woman aged 40 to 49 who had recovered from COVID-19. Both conserved end residues are part of each CDR3. Each record gives: clone size, J gene, V gene, D gene, CDR3 protein, CDR3 DNA. A D gene is named only where the DNA matches it firmly. Only part of the rows carry a size: once, few, many, or a class if the clone is expanded.

abundance: .
j_gene: TRBJ2-5
v_gene: TRBV6-5
d_gene: TRBD2
CDR3aa: CASSSGTSGEAETQYF
CDR3nt: TGTGCCAGCAGTTCCGGGACTAGCGGCGAGGCGGAGACCCAGTACTTC

abundance: .
j_gene: TRBJ2-1
v_gene: TRBV19
d_gene: .
CDR3aa: CASSIGVAEYNEQFF
CDR3nt: TGTGCCAGTAGTATAGGAGTAGCGGAATACAATGAGCAGTTCTTC

abundance: .
j_gene: TRBJ1-2
v_gene: TRBV28
d_gene: .
CDR3aa: CASRPPGRYYGYTF
CDR3nt: TGTGCCAGCAGGCCCCCGGGGAGGTACTATGGCTACACCTTC

abundance: .
j_gene: TRBJ2-3
v_gene: TRBV4-1
d_gene: TRBD2
CDR3aa: CASSQGLAGVGDTQYF
CDR3nt: TGCGCCAGCAGCCAAGGACTAGCGGGAGTTGGCGATACGCAGTATTTT

abundance: .
j_gene: TRBJ2-2
v_gene: TRBV9
d_gene: .
CDR3aa: CASSVEGLTTGELFF
CDR3nt: TGTGCCAGCAGCGTAGAGGGACTGACCACCGGGGAGCTGTTTTTT

abundance: .
j_gene: TRBJ2-5
v_gene: TRBV11-2
d_gene: .
CDR3aa: CASSLEYQETQYF
CDR3nt: TGTGCCAGCAGCTTGGAGTACCAAGAGACCCAGTACTTC

abundance: once
j_gene: TRBJ2-5
v_gene: TRBV20-1
d_gene: TRBD2
CDR3aa: CSASKREYQETQYF
CDR3nt: TGCAGTGCTAGTAAGCGGGAATACCAAGAGACCCAGTACTTC

abundance: .
j_gene: TRBJ1-1
v_gene: TRBV10-3
d_gene: .
CDR3aa: CAIREGQMNTEAFF
CDR3nt: TGTGCCATCAGGGAGGGGCAGATGAACACTGAAGCTTTCTTT

abundance: .
j_gene: TRBJ2-3
v_gene: TRBV28
d_gene: TRBD1
CDR3aa: CASNLQGALGTDTQYF
CDR3nt: TGTGCCAGCAACTTACAGGGGGCGCTCGGCACAGATACGCAGTATTTT

abundance: .
j_gene: TRBJ2-3
v_gene: TRBV6-6
d_gene: TRBD1
CDR3aa: CASSYSTQGGPDTQYF
CDR3nt: TGTGCCAGCAGTTACTCGACACAGGGGGGCCCAGATACGCAGTATTTT

abundance: .
j_gene: TRBJ2-1
v_gene: TRBV5-1
d_gene: TRBD1
CDR3aa: CASSSGQTYNEQFF
CDR3nt: TGCGCCAGCAGCTCGGGACAGACCTACAATGAGCAGTTCTTC

abundance: .
j_gene: TRBJ1-4
v_gene: TRBV18
d_gene: .
CDR3aa: CASSPRRGGANFRGEKLFF
CDR3nt: TGTGCCAGCTCACCACGTCGTGGGGGGGCTAACTTTCGAGGTGAAAAACTGTTTTTT

abundance: .
j_gene: TRBJ1-3
v_gene: TRBV7-9
d_gene: .
CDR3aa: CASSLSDSTHSGNTIYF
CDR3nt: TGTGCCAGCAGCTTATCTGACAGCACTCACTCTGGAAACACCATATATTTT

abundance: .
j_gene: TRBJ2-7
v_gene: TRBV5-1
d_gene: TRBD2
CDR3aa: CASSLGGLAGGEQYF
CDR3nt: TGCGCCAGCAGCCTAGGAGGACTAGCGGGAGGCGAGCAGTACTTC

abundance: few
j_gene: TRBJ2-1
v_gene: TRBV18
d_gene: .
CDR3aa: CASSPSGATRSEQFF
CDR3nt: TGTGCCAGCTCACCAAGTGGTGCCACCCGTAGTGAGCAGTTCTTC

abundance: .
j_gene: TRBJ2-1
v_gene: TRBV29-1
d_gene: TRBD2
CDR3aa: CSVPKPASGFYNEQFF
CDR3nt: TGCAGCGTTCCCAAGCCGGCTAGCGGGTTTTACAATGAGCAGTTCTTC

abundance: .
j_gene: TRBJ2-7
v_gene: TRBV27
d_gene: .
CDR3aa: CASSLLGQGGSGEQYF
CDR3nt: TGTGCCAGCAGTTTATTAGGCCAGGGAGGTTCGGGCGAGCAGTACTTC

abundance: .
j_gene: TRBJ2-1
v_gene: TRBV19
d_gene: TRBD2
CDR3aa: CASSPQGGTSGTVYNEQFF
CDR3nt: TGTGCCAGTAGTCCCCAAGGGGGGACTAGCGGGACCGTCTACAATGAGCAGTTCTTC

abundance: few
j_gene: TRBJ2-7
v_gene: TRBV3-1/TRBV3-2
d_gene: TRBD2
CDR3aa: CASRRAGTRGMGEQYF
CDR3nt: TGTGCCAGCAGACGAGCCGGGACTAGGGGTATGGGCGAGCAGTACTTC

abundance: .
j_gene: TRBJ2-7
v_gene: TRBV30
d_gene: TRBD2
CDR3aa: CAWMEGLGAYEQYF
CDR3nt: TGTGCCTGGATGGAAGGACTAGGAGCCTACGAGCAGTACTTC